This T cell receptor (beta chain) emerged from a study of untreated major depressive disorder. Findings of the study overall: TRBV05-01 (Vbeta 5.1) usage was higher in CD4+ T cells of depressed patients than controls. Findings may not generalize because the study sample was small. TRBV25-01 and TRBV02-01 followed the flow pattern without significance.

Produced via immunoSEQ multiplex PCR; TCRdb's table is partial and in-frame only. The table includes roughly 14,000 clones, around nine tenths detected once. Regarding this clone: No antigen is known for it.

Trimming shortened V by 5 bases and J by 6 bases, and 18 bases separated the two germline ends. Germline CDR1 reads KGHSH; CDR2 reads LQKENI. CDR3 length equals 15 residues. The sequencing input was CD4+ T cells from PBMCs. This TCR derives from a young man with major depressive disorder. The chain carries TRBV18 and TRBJ2-3, with D hard to call. The CDR3 bases are TGTGCCAGCTCATCGGAATTACTTTCTACGGATACGCAGTATTTT. Its translation: CASSSELLSTDTQYF.